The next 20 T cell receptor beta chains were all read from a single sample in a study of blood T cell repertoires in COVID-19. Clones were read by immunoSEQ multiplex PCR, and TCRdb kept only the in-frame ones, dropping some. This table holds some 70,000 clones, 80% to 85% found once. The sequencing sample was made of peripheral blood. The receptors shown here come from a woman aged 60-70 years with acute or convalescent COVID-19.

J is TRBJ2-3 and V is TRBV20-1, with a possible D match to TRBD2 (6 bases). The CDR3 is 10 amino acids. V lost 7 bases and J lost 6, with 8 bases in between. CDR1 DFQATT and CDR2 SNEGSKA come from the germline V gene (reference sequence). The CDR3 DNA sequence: TGCAGTGGCGGGGTTGATACGCAGTATTTT. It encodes CSGGVDTQYF.

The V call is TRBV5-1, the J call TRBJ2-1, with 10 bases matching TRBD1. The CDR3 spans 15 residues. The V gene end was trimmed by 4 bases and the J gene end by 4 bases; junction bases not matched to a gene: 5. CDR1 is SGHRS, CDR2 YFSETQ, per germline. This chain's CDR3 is CASSTTGQGYNEQFF. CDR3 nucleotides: TGCGCCAGCAGCACGACGGGACAGGGGTACAATGAGCAGTTCTTC.

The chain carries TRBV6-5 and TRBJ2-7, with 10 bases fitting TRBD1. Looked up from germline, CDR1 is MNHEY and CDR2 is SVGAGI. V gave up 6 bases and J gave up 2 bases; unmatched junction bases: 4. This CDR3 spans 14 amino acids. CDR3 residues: CASRETGGTYEQYF. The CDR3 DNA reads TGTGCCAGCAGGGAGACAGGGGGCACCTACGAGCAGTACTTC.

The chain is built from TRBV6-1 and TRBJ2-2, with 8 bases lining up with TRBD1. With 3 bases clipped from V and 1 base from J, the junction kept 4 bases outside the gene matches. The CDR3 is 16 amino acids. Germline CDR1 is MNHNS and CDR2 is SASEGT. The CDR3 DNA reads TGTGCCAGCAGTGATATCAGGGGGCTGAACACCGGGGAGCTGTTTTTT. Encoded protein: CASSDIRGLNTGELFF.

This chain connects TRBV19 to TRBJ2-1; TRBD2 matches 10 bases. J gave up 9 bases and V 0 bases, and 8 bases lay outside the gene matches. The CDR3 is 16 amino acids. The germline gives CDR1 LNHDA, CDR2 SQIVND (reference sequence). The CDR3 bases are TGTGCCAGTAGTATAGAGTCGAGCGGGGGGGCCTTTGAGCAGTTCTTC. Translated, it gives CASSIESSGGAFEQFF.

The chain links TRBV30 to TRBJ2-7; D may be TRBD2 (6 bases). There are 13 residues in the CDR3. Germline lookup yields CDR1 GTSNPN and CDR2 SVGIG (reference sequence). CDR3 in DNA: TGTGCACAGACATGGGGGACTGGGGGAGAGCAGTACTTC. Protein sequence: CAQTWGTGGEQYF.

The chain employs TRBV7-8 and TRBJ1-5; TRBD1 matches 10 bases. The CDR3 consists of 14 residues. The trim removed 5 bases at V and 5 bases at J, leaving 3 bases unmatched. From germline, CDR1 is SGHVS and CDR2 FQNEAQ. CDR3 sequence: CASSKGTGDQPQHF. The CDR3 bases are TGTGCCAGCAGCAAAGGGACAGGGGATCAGCCCCAGCATTTT.

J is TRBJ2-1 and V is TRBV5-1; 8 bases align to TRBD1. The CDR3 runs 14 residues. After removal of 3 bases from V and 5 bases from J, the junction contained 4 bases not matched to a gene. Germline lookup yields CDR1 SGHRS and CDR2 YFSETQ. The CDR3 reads CASSWRDRNNEQFF. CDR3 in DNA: TGCGCCAGCAGCTGGAGGGACAGGAACAATGAGCAGTTCTTC.

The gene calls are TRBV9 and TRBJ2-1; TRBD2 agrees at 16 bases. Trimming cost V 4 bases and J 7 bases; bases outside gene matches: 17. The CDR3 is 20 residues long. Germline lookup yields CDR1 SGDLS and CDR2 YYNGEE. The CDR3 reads CASSPEGLAGGQGRKNEQFF. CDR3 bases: TGTGCCAGCAGCCCCGAGGGACTAGCGGGGGGGCAAGGGCGTAAAAATGAGCAGTTCTTC.

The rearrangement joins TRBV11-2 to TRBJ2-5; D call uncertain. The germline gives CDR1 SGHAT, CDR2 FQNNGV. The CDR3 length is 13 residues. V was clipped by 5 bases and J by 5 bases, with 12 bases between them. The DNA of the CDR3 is TGTGCCAGCAGCCGAGTCGTCGGGGAGACCCAGTACTTC. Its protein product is CASSRVVGETQYF. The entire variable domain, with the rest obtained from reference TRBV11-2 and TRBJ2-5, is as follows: EAGVAQSPRYKIIEKRQSVAFWCNPISGHATLYWYQQILGQGPKLLIQFQNNGVVDDSQLPKDRFSAERLKGVDSTLKIQPAKLEDSAVYLCASSRVVGETQYFGPGTRLLVL.

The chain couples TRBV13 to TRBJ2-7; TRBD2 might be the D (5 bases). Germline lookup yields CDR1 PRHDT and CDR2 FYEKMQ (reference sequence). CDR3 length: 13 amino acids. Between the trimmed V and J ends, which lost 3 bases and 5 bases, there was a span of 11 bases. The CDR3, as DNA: TGTGCCAGCAGCTTCCTAGGGCGGGACGAGCAGTACTTC. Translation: CASSFLGRDEQYF.

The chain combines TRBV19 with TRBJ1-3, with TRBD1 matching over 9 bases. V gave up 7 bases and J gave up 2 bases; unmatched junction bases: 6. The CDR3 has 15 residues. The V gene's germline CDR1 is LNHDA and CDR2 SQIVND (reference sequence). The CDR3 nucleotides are TGTGCCAGTACCGAAGACAGGGGGGCTGGAAACACCATATATTTT. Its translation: CASTEDRGAGNTIYF.

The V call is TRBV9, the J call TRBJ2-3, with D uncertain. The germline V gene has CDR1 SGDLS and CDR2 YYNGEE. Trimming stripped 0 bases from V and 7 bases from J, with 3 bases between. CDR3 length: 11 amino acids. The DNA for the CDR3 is TGTGCCAGCAGCGTAGGTAATACGCAGTATTTT. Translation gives CASSVGNTQYF. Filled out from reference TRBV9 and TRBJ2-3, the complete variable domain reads DSGVTQTPKHLITATGQRVTLRCSPRSGDLSVYWYQQSLDQGLQFLIQYYNGEERAKGNILERFSAQQFPDLHSELNLSSLELGDSALYFCASSVGNTQYFGPGTRLTVL.

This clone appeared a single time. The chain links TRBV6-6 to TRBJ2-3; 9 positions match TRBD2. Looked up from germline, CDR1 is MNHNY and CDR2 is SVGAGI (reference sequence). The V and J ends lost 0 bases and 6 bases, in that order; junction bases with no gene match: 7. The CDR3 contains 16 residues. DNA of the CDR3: TGTGCCAGCAGTTACTCCCTGCGGGGGGGAGATGATACGCAGTATTTT. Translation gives CASSYSLRGGDDTQYF.

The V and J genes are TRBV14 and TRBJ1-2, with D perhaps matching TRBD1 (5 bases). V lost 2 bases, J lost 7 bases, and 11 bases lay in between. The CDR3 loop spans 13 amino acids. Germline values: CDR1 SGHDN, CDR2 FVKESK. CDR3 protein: CASSQKAGVGYTF. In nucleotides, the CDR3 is TGTGCCAGCAGCCAAAAAGCGGGGGTTGGCTACACCTTC.

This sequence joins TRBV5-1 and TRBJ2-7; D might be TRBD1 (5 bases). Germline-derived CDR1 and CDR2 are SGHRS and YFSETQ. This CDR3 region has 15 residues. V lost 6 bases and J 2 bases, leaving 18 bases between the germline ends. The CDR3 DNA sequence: TGCGCCAGCACCCCTGAACCAGGGATGGCCTACGAGCAGTACTTC. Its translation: CASTPEPGMAYEQYF.

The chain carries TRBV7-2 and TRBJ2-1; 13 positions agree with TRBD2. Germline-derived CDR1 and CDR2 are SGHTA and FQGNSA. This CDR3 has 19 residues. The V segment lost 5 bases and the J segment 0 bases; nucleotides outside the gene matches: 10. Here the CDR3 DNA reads TGTGCCAGCAGCACACGACTAGCGGGGGGCCCAGTCTCCTACAATGAGCAGTTCTTC. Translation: CASSTRLAGGPVSYNEQFF.

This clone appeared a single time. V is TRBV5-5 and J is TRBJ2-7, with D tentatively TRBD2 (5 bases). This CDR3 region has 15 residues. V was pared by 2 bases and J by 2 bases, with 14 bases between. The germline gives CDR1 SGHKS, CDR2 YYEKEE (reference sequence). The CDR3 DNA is TGTGCCAGCAGCTTAAGGCCGGGATCTACCTACGAGCAGTACTTC. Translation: CASSLRPGSTYEQYF.

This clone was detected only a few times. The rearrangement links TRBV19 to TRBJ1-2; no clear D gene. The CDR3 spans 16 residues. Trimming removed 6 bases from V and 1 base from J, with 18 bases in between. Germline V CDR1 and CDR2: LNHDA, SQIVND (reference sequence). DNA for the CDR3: TGTGCCAGTAGGGGGAGAGTGTCTGTGCGTAACTATGGCTACACCTTC. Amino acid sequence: CASRGRVSVRNYGYTF.

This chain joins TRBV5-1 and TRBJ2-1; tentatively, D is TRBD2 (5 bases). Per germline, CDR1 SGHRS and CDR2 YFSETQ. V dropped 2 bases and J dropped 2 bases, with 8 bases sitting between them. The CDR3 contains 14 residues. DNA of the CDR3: TGCGCCAGCAGCTTAGCCGGGACCTACAATGAGCAGTTCTTC. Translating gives CASSLAGTYNEQFF.